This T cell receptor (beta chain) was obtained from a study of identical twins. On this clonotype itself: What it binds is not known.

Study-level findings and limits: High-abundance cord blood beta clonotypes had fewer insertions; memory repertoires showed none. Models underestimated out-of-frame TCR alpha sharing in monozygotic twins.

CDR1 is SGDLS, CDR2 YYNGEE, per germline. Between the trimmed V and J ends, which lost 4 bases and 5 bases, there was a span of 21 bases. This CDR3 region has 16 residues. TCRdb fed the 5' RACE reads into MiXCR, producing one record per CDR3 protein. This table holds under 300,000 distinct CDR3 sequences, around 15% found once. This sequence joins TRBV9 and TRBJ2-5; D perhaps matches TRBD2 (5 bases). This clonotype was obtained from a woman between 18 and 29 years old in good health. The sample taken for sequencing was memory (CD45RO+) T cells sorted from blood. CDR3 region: CASSPGLRPVGETQYF. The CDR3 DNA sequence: TGTGCCAGCAGCCCGGGGTTACGACCCGTGGGGGAGACCCAGTACTTC.